Listed below are T cell receptor beta chains from one sample, sequenced in a study of blood T cells in healthy people across ages. TCRdb re-analysed the 5' RACE reads in MiXCR, keeping a single row per CDR3 protein. The sample yields approximately 1,700,000 distinct CDR3 sequences, 30% to 40% seen once. Sequencing used blood. The origin of the receptors is a human donor in good health. Each CDR3 is given with its conserved first and last residue. D genes are given only for firm matches. Only some rows state a clone size, as once, few, many or a class for expanded clones.

d_gene: .
v_gene: TRBV4-3
abundance: .
j_gene: TRBJ2-1
CDR3nt: TGCGCCAGCAGCCAACGGTCAGCCTATTCCTACAATGAGCAGTTCTTC
CDR3aa: CASSQRSAYSYNEQFF

d_gene: TRBD1
v_gene: TRBV29-1
abundance: .
j_gene: TRBJ1-4
CDR3nt: TGCAGCGTTGCGGGGACAGGGAATGAAAAACTGTTTTTT
CDR3aa: CSVAGTGNEKLFF

d_gene: TRBD1
v_gene: TRBV29-1
abundance: few
j_gene: TRBJ1-4
CDR3nt: TGCAGCGTTGCCGGGACAGGGGAAGAAAAACTGTTTTTT
CDR3aa: CSVAGTGEEKLFF

d_gene: .
v_gene: TRBV11-3
abundance: .
j_gene: TRBJ2-3
CDR3nt: TGTGCCAGCAGCTTAGCATCTTGGGGGCCAGATACGCAGTATTTT
CDR3aa: CASSLASWGPDTQYF

d_gene: TRBD2
v_gene: TRBV6-2/TRBV6-3
abundance: few
j_gene: TRBJ2-7
CDR3nt: TGTGCCAGCAGTCTGACCGGGACTAGCGGGTACGAGCAGTACTTC
CDR3aa: CASSLTGTSGYEQYF

d_gene: .
v_gene: TRBV4-1
abundance: many
j_gene: TRBJ2-7
CDR3nt: TGCGCCAGCAGCCAAGTCCTCGGAGAGTCCTACGAGCAGTACTTC
CDR3aa: CASSQVLGESYEQYF

d_gene: .
v_gene: TRBV11-3
abundance: .
j_gene: TRBJ2-5
CDR3nt: TGTGCCAGCAGCTTAGGGTTTCCACGTCAAGAGACCCAGTACTTC
CDR3aa: CASSLGFPRQETQYF

d_gene: .
v_gene: TRBV10-3
abundance: few
j_gene: TRBJ2-5
CDR3nt: TGTGCCATCAGTGAGTCGACGATATTTAATGAGACAGAAGAGACCCAGTACTTC
CDR3aa: CAISESTIFNETEETQYF

d_gene: .
v_gene: TRBV29-1
abundance: few
j_gene: TRBJ1-1
CDR3nt: TGCAGCGTATCGGGACACGAAGCTTTCTTT
CDR3aa: CSVSGHEAFF

d_gene: TRBD1
v_gene: TRBV29-1
abundance: .
j_gene: TRBJ2-3
CDR3nt: TGCAGCGTTGAGGGCAGGGGGCGCCCCGCCCCAGATACGCAGTATTTT
CDR3aa: CSVEGRGRPAPDTQYF